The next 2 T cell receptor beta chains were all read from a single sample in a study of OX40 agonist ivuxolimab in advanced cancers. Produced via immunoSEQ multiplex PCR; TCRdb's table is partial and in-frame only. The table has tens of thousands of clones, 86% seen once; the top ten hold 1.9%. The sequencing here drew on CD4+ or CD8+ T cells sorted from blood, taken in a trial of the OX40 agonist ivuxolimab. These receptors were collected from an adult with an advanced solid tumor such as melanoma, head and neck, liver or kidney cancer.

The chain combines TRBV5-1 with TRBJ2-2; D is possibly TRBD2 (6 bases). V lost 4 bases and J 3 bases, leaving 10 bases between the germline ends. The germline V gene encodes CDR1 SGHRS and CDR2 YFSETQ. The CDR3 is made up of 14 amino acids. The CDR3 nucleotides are TGCGCCAGCAGCAGACTAGGGGACACCGGGGAGCTGTTTTTT. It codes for CASSRLGDTGELFF.

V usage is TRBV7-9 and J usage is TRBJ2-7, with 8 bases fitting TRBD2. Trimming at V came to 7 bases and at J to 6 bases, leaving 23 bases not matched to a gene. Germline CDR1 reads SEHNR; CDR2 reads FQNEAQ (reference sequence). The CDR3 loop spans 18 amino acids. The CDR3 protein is CASTQAGTRTLLGSEQYF. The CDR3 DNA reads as TGTGCCAGCACCCAAGCGGGGACTAGAACGTTACTAGGGAGCGAGCAGTACTTC.